This passage covers 29 T cell receptor beta chains from one sample sequenced in a study of CD8+ T cells in alopecia areata. RNA was isolated and reverse transcribed to cDNA, the sequencing template. Here immunoSEQ multiplex PCR was the method, and the copy in TCRdb shows in-frame clones only, minus some. The data contain 130,000 or so clones, 40% to 55% of them singletons. Sequencing was carried out using NKG2D-low CD8+ T cells sorted from blood. The receptors were sampled from a human donor with alopecia areata.

V and J are TRBV29-1 and TRBJ2-5; the D call may be TRBD1 or TRBD2 (5 bases each). Germline assignment: CDR1 SQVTM and CDR2 ANQGSEA. This CDR3 has 14 residues. Trimming left V 6 bases short and J 1 base short, with 15 bases between. The CDR3 coding sequence is TGCAGCGTCGCGGGCGGACAACTCCAAGAGACCCAGTACTTC. Translating it yields CSVAGGQLQETQYF.

The rearrangement uses TRBV5-6 and TRBJ2-1; no firm D call. Trimming left V 3 bases short and J 0 bases short, with 7 bases between. The germline gives CDR1 SGHDT, CDR2 YYEEEE. The CDR3 runs 14 residues. CDR3 protein: CASSWASSYNEQFF. Written as DNA, the CDR3 is TGTGCCAGCAGCTGGGCGAGCTCCTACAATGAGCAGTTCTTC.

Here the CDR3 DNA reads TGCAGCGTTGAAGGGGAGCACTATGGCTACACCTTC. Its translation: CSVEGEHYGYTF. The chain links TRBV29-1 to TRBJ1-2; no clear D. There are 12 residues in the CDR3. The V end was cut by 1 base, the J end by 3 bases, with 6 bases between. The germline CDR1 and CDR2 sequences are SQVTM and ANQGSEA.

A few counts support this clone. The chain is built from TRBV30 and TRBJ2-2, with D perhaps matching TRBD2 (5 bases). This CDR3 comprises 12 residues. V lost 6 bases and J 3 bases, leaving 8 bases between the germline ends. The germline CDR1 and CDR2 sequences are GTSNPN and SVGIG (reference sequence). The CDR3 here is CACDGDTGELFF. The CDR3 coding sequence is TGTGCCTGCGACGGGGACACCGGGGAGCTGTTTTTT.

In DNA form, the CDR3 reads TGCAGCGGGCTGGGACAGGGATCTGAAGCTTTCTTT. Translating gives CSGLGQGSEAFF. This chain connects TRBV29-1 to TRBJ1-1; 9 bases are shared with TRBD1. CDR3 length: 12 residues. Trimming cost V 7 bases and J 6 bases; bases outside gene matches: 6. The germline V gene encodes CDR1 SQVTM and CDR2 ANQGSEA.

This chain uses TRBV29-1 with TRBJ2-5; tentatively, D is TRBD1 or TRBD2 (7 bases each). There are 15 residues in the CDR3. CDR1 and CDR2 from the germline V gene are SQVTM and ANQGSEA. With 6 bases removed from V and 4 bases from J, the gap between germline ends came to 21 bases. The CDR3 DNA follows: TGCAGCGTCCCGGGGGGCCGACCAGGGGGAGAGACCCAGTACTTC. Translated, it gives CSVPGGRPGGETQYF.

The CDR3 DNA reads as TGCGCCAGCAGCTTCGGGACGGCCCCCGACCTGACTTTC. Translating it yields CASSFGTAPDLTF. The chain recombines TRBV5-1 with TRBJ2-6; D is tentatively TRBD1 or TRBD2 (5 bases each). Deletions cut 2 bases from V and 15 bases from J, with 15 bases between. The germline V gene encodes CDR1 SGHRS and CDR2 YFSETQ. The CDR3 covers 13 residues.

J is TRBJ1-2 and V is TRBV30, with unresolved D. Looked up from germline, CDR1 is GTSNPN and CDR2 is SVGIG (reference sequence). V lost 4 bases and J lost 5, with 8 bases in between. The CDR3 length is 11 residues. CDR3 loop: CAWKQKYGYTF. CDR3 DNA: TGTGCCTGGAAGCAGAAGTATGGCTACACCTTC.

This chain links TRBV5-4 with TRBJ2-3; 9 nucleotides align to TRBD2. The germline gives CDR1 SGHNT, CDR2 YYREEE (reference sequence). J gave up 4 bases and V 2 bases, and 5 bases lay outside the gene matches. CDR3 size: 15 residues. The CDR3 bases are TGTGCCAGCAGCTTTGCGGGGGGGCAGGCAGATACGCAGTATTTT. Its translation: CASSFAGGQADTQYF.

The V call is TRBV4-1, the J call TRBJ2-1; 11 nucleotides agree with TRBD2. Germline lookup yields CDR1 MGHRA and CDR2 YSYEKL. V was pared by 1 base and J by 8 bases, with 4 bases of the junction left unmatched. This CDR3 is built from 15 residues. CDR3 in amino acids: CASSQAELAGDEQFF. The CDR3 nucleotides read TGCGCCAGCAGCCAAGCTGAACTAGCGGGAGATGAGCAGTTCTTC.

The chain carries TRBV5-1 and TRBJ2-3; 7 nucleotides agree with TRBD2. Unmatched junction bases numbered 4, after V lost 4 bases and J lost 2 bases. CDR1 is SGHRS and CDR2 is YFSETQ in the germline V gene. CDR3 length: 14 residues. The CDR3 loop is CASSTGGTTDTQYF. CDR3 DNA sequence: TGCGCCAGCAGCACGGGGGGAACCACAGATACGCAGTATTTT.

The V gene is TRBV30, the J gene TRBJ2-1; 7 bases line up with TRBD2. The CDR3 runs 13 residues. Germline CDR1 is GTSNPN and CDR2 is SVGIG (reference sequence). The V segment lost 3 bases and the J segment 9 bases; nucleotides outside the gene matches: 8. CDR3 in amino acids: CAWRGAGAGEQFF. The CDR3 DNA is TGTGCCTGGAGAGGCGCGGGAGCGGGTGAGCAGTTCTTC.

V gene TRBV14 combines with J gene TRBJ2-7; TRBD1 might be the D (6 bases). The CDR3 loop spans 16 amino acids. V lost 1 base and J 0 bases, leaving 13 bases between the germline ends. In germline, CDR1 is SGHDN, CDR2 FVKESK. CDR3 sequence reads: CASSQGPGTPSYEQYF. The CDR3 DNA is TGTGCCAGCAGCCAAGGCCCGGGGACACCCTCCTACGAGCAGTACTTC.

This clone was counted only a few times. The chain recombines TRBV29-1 with TRBJ2-5; no firm D call. The CDR3 is 16 amino acids. V was shortened by 3 bases and J by 0 bases, with 17 bases between the two germline ends. Germline loops: CDR1 SQVTM, CDR2 ANQGSEA. The CDR3 spells CSVEGSVQAHQETQYF. CDR3 bases: TGCAGCGTTGAGGGGTCTGTTCAGGCCCACCAAGAGACCCAGTACTTC. Looking up the rest from reference TRBV29-1 and TRBJ2-5 gives the full variable domain: SAVISQKPSRDICQRGTSLTIQCQVDSQVTMMFWYRQQPGQSLTLIATANQGSEATYESGFVIDKFPISRPNLTFSTLTVSNMSPEDSSIYLCSVEGSVQAHQETQYFGPGTRLLVL.

V gene TRBV12-5 combines with J gene TRBJ1-5, with D tentatively TRBD1 (6 bases). Trimming left V 5 bases short and J 0 bases short, with 11 bases between. Germline loops: CDR1 LGHNT, CDR2 FRNRAP. The length of the CDR3 is 15 residues. CDR3 loop: CASGLGTTSNQPQHF. In nucleotides, the CDR3 is TGTGCTAGTGGTCTGGGGACAACTAGCAATCAGCCCCAGCATTTT.

The gene calls are TRBV29-1 and TRBJ2-5, with D possibly matching TRBD2 (6 bases). Trimming removed 7 bases at V and 5 bases at J, with 17 bases between. Germline V gene lookup returns CDR1 SQVTM and CDR2 ANQGSEA. The CDR3 sequence is 13 residues long. The CDR3 loop is CSGTGGNLETQYF. CDR3 bases: TGCAGCGGGACCGGGGGTAATTTGGAGACCCAGTACTTC.

The chain recombines TRBV4-1 with TRBJ2-5; D is uncertain. The CDR3 covers 16 residues. Germline CDR1 and CDR2: MGHRA and YSYEKL. Trimming left V 0 bases short and J 1 base short, with 12 bases between. The CDR3 protein is CASSQEPQSSQETQYF. As DNA, the CDR3 is TGCGCCAGCAGCCAAGAACCACAGAGCAGCCAAGAGACCCAGTACTTC.

CDR3 DNA sequence: TGTGCCTGGAGTCTTCTCCCGGGGACCCTGAGGTCGGATACGCAGTATTTT. It yields the protein CAWSLLPGTLRSDTQYF. V and J are TRBV30 and TRBJ2-3; perhaps D is TRBD1 or TRBD2 (5 bases each). Germline V gene sequence: CDR1 GTSNPN, CDR2 SVGIG (reference sequence). The V and J ends lost 2 bases and 6 bases respectively, with 24 bases between them. The CDR3 consists of 17 residues.

The chain links TRBV14 to TRBJ1-2; the D is unclear. Germline V gives CDR1 SGHDN, CDR2 FVKESK. The ends were cut back, 2 bases at V and 6 bases at J, with 16 bases in the middle. There are 15 residues in the CDR3. DNA for the CDR3: TGTGCCAGCAGCCAAATAAATGGGGAGATGGATGGCTACACCTTC. This translates into CASSQINGEMDGYTF.

A few counts support this clone. The genes are TRBV29-1 and TRBJ2-7; a weak D match, TRBD2 (5 bases). Germline loops: CDR1 SQVTM, CDR2 ANQGSEA. The germline V and J ends were trimmed by 7 bases and 4 bases, with 14 bases remaining between them. The CDR3 totals 12 residues. Written as DNA, the CDR3 is TGCAGCGCGGTCCGGGGAGCGTACGAGCAGTACTTC. Protein product: CSAVRGAYEQYF.

This chain links TRBV7-8 with TRBJ1-5; D is possibly TRBD1 (6 bases). The CDR3 extends over 13 amino acids. The V gene lost 5 bases and the J gene lost 7 bases, with 12 bases spanning the gap. Germline CDR1 reads SGHVS; CDR2 reads FQNEAQ. The CDR3 coding sequence is TGTGCCAGCAGCCCCGGACAGCCACAGCCCCAGCATTTT. This sequence encodes CASSPGQPQPQHF.

The V call is TRBV4-1, the J call TRBJ2-6, with D perhaps assigned TRBD1 or TRBD2 (6 bases each). CDR1 is MGHRA, CDR2 YSYEKL, per germline. V lost 3 bases and J lost 4, with 13 bases in between. CDR3 length equals 16 residues. CDR3 coding DNA: TGCGCCAGCAGCCACCGGTCGGGGGCCGGGGCCAACGTCCTGACTTTC. It translates to CASSHRSGAGANVLTF.

This clone was recorded a few times. The V gene is TRBV28, the J gene TRBJ2-7; 8 positions match TRBD2. V trimming: 9 bases; J trimming: 6 bases; junction bases outside the gene matches: 7. CDR1 and CDR2 (germline): MDHEN, SYDVKM. The CDR3 extends over 12 amino acids. The CDR3 spells CASLAGGGEQYF. CDR3 sequence (DNA): TGTGCCAGTCTAGCGGGTGGCGGCGAGCAGTACTTC.

The V and J genes are TRBV13 and TRBJ2-3; D is perhaps TRBD2 (5 bases). The length of the CDR3 is 14 residues. V was cut by 8 bases and J by 10 bases, with 22 bases left in between. Germline assignment: CDR1 PRHDT and CDR2 FYEKMQ (reference sequence). CDR3 in amino acids: CASPGSLGGLSQYF. CDR3 coding DNA: TGTGCCAGCCCTGGGAGCCTGGGCGGACTTTCGCAGTATTTT.

This clone appeared a few times. V and J are TRBV28 and TRBJ2-1; D is unclear. The V end lost 5 bases, the J end lost 0 bases, and 8 bases lay between the germline ends. The CDR3 totals 14 residues. The germline gives CDR1 MDHEN, CDR2 SYDVKM. CDR3 in amino acids: CASSRRSSYNEQFF. In DNA, the CDR3 is TGTGCCAGCAGTCGCCGCAGCTCCTACAATGAGCAGTTCTTC.

This sequence joins TRBV27 and TRBJ1-6; 9 bases are shared with TRBD1. Unmatched junction bases numbered 5, after V lost 2 bases and J lost 6 bases. Germline assignment: CDR1 MNHEY and CDR2 SMNVEV (reference sequence). The CDR3 sequence is 16 residues long. As DNA, the CDR3 is TGTGCCAGCAGTTTAATGGGACAGGGATTTAATTCACCCCTCCACTTT. Its translation: CASSLMGQGFNSPLHF.

This clone was detected a few times. The gene calls are TRBV29-1 and TRBJ2-5; D unclear. V shed 5 bases and J shed 5 bases, with 6 bases lying between them. The length of the CDR3 is 10 residues. The germline CDR1 and CDR2 sequences are SQVTM and ANQGSEA. CDR3 DNA: TGCAGCGTTTTCTATGAGACCCAGTACTTC. This codes for CSVFYETQYF.

Only a few counts were recorded for this clone. The chain recombines TRBV29-1 with TRBJ2-5; D is unresolved. V dropped 5 bases and J dropped 5 bases, with 6 bases sitting between them. The CDR3 has 10 amino acids. Germline V lookup: CDR1 SQVTM, CDR2 ANQGSEA. The DNA of the CDR3 is TGCAGCGTTCTAGAGGAGACCCAGTACTTC. It translates to CSVLEETQYF.

The chain joins TRBV11-2 to TRBJ2-7; 10 positions match TRBD1. The CDR3 length is 15 residues. Unmatched junction bases numbered 3, after V lost 0 bases and J lost 4 bases. Per the germline V gene, CDR1 is SGHAT and CDR2 is FQNNGV. The CDR3 DNA reads TGTGCCAGCAGCTTAGATCCGGGACAGGGGTACGAGCAGTACTTC. This translates into CASSLDPGQGYEQYF.